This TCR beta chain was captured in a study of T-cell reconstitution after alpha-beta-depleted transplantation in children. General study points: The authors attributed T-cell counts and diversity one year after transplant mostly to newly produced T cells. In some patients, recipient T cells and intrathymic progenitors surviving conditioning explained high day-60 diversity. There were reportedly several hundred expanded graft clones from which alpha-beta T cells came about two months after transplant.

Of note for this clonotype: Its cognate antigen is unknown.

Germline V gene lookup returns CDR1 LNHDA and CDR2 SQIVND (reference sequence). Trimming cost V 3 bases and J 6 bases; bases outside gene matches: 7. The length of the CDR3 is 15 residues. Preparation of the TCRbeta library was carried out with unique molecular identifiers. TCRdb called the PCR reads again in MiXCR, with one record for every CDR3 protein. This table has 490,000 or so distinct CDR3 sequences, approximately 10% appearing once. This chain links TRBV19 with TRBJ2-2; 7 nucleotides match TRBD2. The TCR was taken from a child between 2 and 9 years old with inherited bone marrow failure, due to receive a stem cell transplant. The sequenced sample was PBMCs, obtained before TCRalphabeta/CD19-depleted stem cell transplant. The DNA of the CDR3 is TGTGCCAGTAGTATTATGACGGGAGGAGCCGGGGAGCTGTTTTTT. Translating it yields CASSIMTGGAGELFF.